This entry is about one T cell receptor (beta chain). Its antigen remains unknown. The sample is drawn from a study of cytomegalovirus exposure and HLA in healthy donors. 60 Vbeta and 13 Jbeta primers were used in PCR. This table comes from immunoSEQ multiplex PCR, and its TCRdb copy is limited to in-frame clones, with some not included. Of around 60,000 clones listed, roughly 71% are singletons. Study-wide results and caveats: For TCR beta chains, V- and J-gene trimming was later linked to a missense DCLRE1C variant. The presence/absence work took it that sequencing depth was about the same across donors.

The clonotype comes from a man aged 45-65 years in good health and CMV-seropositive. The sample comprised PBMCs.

The CDR3, as DNA: TGTGCCAGCAGCTTAGACGGGGGGATTGGCAATCAGCCCCAGCATTTT. This sequence encodes CASSLDGGIGNQPQHF. The rearrangement uses TRBV7-8 and TRBJ1-5; D may be TRBD1 (5 bases). Germline CDR1 SGHVS, CDR2 FQNEAQ. The ends were cut back, 1 base at V and 2 bases at J, with 12 bases in the middle. This CDR3 region has 16 residues.